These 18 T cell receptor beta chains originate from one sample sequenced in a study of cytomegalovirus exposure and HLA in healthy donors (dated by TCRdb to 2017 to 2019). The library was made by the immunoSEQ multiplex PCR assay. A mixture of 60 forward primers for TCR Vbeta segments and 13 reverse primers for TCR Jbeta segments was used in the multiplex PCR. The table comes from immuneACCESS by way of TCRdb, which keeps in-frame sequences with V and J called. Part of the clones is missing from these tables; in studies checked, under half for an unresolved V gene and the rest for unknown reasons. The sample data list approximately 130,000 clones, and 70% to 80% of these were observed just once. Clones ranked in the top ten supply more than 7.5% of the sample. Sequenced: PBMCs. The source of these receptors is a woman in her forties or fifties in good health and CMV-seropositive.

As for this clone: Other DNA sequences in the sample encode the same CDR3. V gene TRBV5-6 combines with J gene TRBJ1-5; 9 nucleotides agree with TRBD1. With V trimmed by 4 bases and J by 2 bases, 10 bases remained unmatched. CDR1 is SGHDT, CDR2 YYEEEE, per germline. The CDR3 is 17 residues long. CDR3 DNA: TGTGCCAGCAGCCCTATCGAACAGGGGGCAGGCAATCAGCCCCAGCATTTT. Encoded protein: CASSPIEQGAGNQPQHF.

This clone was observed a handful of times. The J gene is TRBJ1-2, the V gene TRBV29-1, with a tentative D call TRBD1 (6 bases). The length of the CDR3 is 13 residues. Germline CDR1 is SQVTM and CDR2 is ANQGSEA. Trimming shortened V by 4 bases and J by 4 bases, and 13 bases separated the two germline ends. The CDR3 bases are TGCAGCGTTGCGGTCCAACAGGGCTATGGCTACACCTTC. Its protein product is CSVAVQQGYGYTF.

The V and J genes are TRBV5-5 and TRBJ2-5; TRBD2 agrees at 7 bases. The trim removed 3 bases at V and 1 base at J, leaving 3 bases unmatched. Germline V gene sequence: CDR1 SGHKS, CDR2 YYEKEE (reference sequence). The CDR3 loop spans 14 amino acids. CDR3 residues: CASSSSGTQETQYF. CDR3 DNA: TGTGCCAGCAGCTCAAGCGGGACCCAAGAGACCCAGTACTTC. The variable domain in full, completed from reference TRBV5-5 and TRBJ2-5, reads DAGVTQSPTHLIKTRGQQVTLRCSPISGHKSVSWYQQVLGQGPQFIFQYYEKEERGRGNFPDRFSARQFPNYSSELNVNALLLGDSALYLCASSSSGTQETQYFGPGTRLLVL.

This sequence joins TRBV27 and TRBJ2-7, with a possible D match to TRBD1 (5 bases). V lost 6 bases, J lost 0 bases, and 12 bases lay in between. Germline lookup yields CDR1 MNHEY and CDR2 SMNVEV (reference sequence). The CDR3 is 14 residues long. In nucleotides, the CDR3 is TGTGCCAGCAGCCCTAGGGGTAGCTCCTACGAGCAGTACTTC. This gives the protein CASSPRGSSYEQYF.

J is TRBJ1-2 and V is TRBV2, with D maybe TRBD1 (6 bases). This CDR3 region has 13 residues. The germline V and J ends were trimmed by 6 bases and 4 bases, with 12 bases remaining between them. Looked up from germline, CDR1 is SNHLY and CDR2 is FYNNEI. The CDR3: CASSRDNFYGYTF. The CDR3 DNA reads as TGTGCCAGCAGCCGGGACAATTTCTATGGCTACACCTTC.

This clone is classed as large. CDR3 nucleotides: TGCGCCAGCAGCTTGTGGCAGGGGCCCTACAATGAGCAGTTCTTC. Translating it yields CASSLWQGPYNEQFF. This sequence joins TRBV5-1 and TRBJ2-1; a possible D gene is TRBD1 (6 bases). The germline V and J ends were trimmed by 1 base and 2 bases, with 10 bases remaining between them. Germline CDR1 SGHRS, CDR2 YFSETQ. There are 15 residues in the CDR3.

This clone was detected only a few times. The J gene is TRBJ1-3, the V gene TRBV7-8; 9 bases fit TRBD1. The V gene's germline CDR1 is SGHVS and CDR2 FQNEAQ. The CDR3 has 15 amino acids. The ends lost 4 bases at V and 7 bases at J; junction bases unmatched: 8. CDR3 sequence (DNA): TGTGCCAGCAGCTCCCCGGACAGGGGTTTCAACACCATATATTTT. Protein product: CASSSPDRGFNTIYF.

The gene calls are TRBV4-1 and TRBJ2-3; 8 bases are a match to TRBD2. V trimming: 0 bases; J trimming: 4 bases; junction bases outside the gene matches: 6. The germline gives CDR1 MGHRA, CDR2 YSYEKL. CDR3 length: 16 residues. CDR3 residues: CASSQEKTSGPDTQYF. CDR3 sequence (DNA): TGCGCCAGCAGCCAAGAAAAAACTAGCGGACCAGATACGCAGTATTTT.

CDR3 nucleotide sequence: TGTGCCAGTAGTGACAGGGGCCAAGAGACCCAGTACTTC. It translates to CASSDRGQETQYF. The J gene is TRBJ2-5, the V gene TRBV19; 8 bases are a match to TRBD1. The CDR3 is made up of 13 amino acids. V gave up 5 bases and J gave up 1 base; unmatched junction bases: 0. Germline loops: CDR1 LNHDA, CDR2 SQIVND (reference sequence).

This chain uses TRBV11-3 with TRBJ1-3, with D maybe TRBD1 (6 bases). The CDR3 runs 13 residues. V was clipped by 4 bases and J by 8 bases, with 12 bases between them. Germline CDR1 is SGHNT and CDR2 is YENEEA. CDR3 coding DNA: TGTGCCAGCAGCTCCGCAGGGGCATACACCATATATTTT. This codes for CASSSAGAYTIYF.

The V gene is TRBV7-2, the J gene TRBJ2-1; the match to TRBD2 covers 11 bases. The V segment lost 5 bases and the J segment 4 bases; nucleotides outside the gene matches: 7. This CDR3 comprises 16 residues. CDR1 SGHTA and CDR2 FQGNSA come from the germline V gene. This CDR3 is CASSKKGLAGYNEQFF. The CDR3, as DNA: TGTGCCAGCAGCAAGAAAGGACTAGCGGGTTACAATGAGCAGTTCTTC.

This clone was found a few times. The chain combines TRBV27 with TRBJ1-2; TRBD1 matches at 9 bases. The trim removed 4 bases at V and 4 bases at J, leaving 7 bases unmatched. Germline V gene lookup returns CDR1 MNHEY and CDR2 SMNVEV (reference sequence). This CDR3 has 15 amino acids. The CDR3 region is CASSSTPGQGYGYTF. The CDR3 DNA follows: TGTGCCAGCAGTTCAACGCCGGGACAGGGCTATGGCTACACCTTC.

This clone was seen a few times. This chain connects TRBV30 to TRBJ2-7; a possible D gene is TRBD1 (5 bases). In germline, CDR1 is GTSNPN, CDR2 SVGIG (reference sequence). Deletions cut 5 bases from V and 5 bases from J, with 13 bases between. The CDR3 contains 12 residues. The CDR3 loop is CAWGQGGHEQYF. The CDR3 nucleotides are TGTGCCTGGGGGCAGGGTGGCCACGAGCAGTACTTC.

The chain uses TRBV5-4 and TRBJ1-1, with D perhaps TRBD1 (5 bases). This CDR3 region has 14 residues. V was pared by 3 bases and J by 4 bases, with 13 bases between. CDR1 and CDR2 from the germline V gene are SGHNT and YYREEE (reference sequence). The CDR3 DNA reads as TGTGCCAGCAGCTGGAGGGGAGGGCGCACTGAAGCTTTCTTT. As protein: CASSWRGGRTEAFF.

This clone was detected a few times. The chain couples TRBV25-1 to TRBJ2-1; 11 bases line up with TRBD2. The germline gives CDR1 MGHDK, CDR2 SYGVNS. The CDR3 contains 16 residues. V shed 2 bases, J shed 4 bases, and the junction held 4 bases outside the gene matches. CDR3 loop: CASSEGTSGPYNEQFF. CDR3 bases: TGTGCCAGCAGTGAAGGGACTAGCGGCCCATACAATGAGCAGTTCTTC.

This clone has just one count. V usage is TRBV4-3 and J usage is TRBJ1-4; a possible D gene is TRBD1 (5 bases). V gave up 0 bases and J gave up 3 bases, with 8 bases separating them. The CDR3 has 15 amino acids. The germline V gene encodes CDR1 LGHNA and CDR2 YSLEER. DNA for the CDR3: TGCGCCAGCAGCCAAGATTCGGGGGCTAATGAAAAACTGTTTTTT. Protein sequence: CASSQDSGANEKLFF.

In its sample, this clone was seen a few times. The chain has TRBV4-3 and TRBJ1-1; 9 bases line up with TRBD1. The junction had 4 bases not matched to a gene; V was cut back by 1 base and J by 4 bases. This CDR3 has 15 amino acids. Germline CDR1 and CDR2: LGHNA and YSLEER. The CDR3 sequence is CASSQGDRAVTEAFF. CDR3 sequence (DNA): TGCGCCAGCAGCCAAGGGGACAGGGCGGTCACTGAAGCTTTCTTT.

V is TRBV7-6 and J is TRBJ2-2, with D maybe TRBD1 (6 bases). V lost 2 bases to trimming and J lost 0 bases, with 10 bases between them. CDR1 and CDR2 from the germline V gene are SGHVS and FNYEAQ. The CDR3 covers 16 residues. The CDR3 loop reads CASSLFGGANTGELFF. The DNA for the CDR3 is TGTGCCAGCAGCTTATTTGGGGGCGCGAACACCGGGGAGCTGTTTTTT.